The 3 T cell receptor beta chains below all came from one sample that was sequenced in a study of siplizumab effects on memory and regulatory T cells. Data came from immunoSEQ multiplex PCR; TCRdb stores just in-frame clones and leaves some out. The profile shows around 110,000 clones, approximately 94% of them singletons. The sequencing sample was made of non-Treg CD4+ T cells sorted from blood. Source of these receptors: a human donor in good health.

This chain links TRBV7-9 with TRBJ2-1; 10 bases are shared with TRBD2. This CDR3 has 15 residues. CDR1 is SEHNR and CDR2 is FQNEAQ in the germline V gene (reference sequence). V shed 1 base and J 6 bases; nucleotides not matched to a gene: 3. CDR3 residues: CASSLGTSGINEQFF. CDR3 sequence (DNA): TGTGCCAGCAGCTTAGGGACTAGCGGCATCAATGAGCAGTTCTTC.

V usage is TRBV11-2 and J usage is TRBJ2-6; D not resolved. V lost 10 bases and J 0 bases, leaving 7 bases between the germline ends. The CDR3 is 13 residues long. Looked up from germline, CDR1 is SGHAT and CDR2 is FQNNGV. CDR3 in DNA: TGTGCCACCCAATTCTCTGGGGCCAACGTCCTGACTTTC. Amino acid sequence: CATQFSGANVLTF.

The gene calls are TRBV5-4 and TRBJ1-6; 9 nucleotides align to TRBD1. V lost 4 bases to trimming and J lost 3 bases; unmatched junction nucleotides: 5. Per the germline V gene, CDR1 is SGHNT and CDR2 is YYREEE (reference sequence). The CDR3 runs 16 residues. CDR3: CASSPGQGNYNSPLHF. DNA for the CDR3: TGTGCCAGCAGCCCAGGACAGGGGAACTATAATTCACCCCTCCACTTT.